The present TCR beta chain was sequenced within a study of blood T cell repertoires in COVID-19. Across the whole study: COVID-19 samples collected from the United States, Italy and Spain covered acute and convalescent phases. PBMCs, B-cell-depleted T cells, or T cells provided the cDNA or gDNA that made up the material.

The CDR3 is 14 amino acids. Germline V gene lookup returns CDR1 SGDLS and CDR2 YYNGEE. V was trimmed by 0 bases and J by 0 bases, leaving 7 bases between them. Enrollment of patients from Seattle took place during active infection, with longitudinal follow-up. Source study methods: Estimates of nucleated cell counts were drawn from the amplification of reference gene primers. Some clones are missing from TCRdb's copy, which holds only in-frame ones; the method was immunoSEQ multiplex PCR. V, J and clone size are those of that table, while D and trimming were read from the DNA. The table has about 160,000 clones, roughly 90% seen once.

Sequencing was carried out using peripheral blood. This sequence originates from a man in his thirties or forties with COVID-19, enrolled during active disease. This rearrangement joins TRBV9 to TRBJ2-7; a weak D match, TRBD1 (5 bases). CDR3 protein: CASSVGQISYEQYF. CDR3 nucleotide sequence: TGTGCCAGCAGCGTAGGACAGATCTCCTACGAGCAGTACTTC.